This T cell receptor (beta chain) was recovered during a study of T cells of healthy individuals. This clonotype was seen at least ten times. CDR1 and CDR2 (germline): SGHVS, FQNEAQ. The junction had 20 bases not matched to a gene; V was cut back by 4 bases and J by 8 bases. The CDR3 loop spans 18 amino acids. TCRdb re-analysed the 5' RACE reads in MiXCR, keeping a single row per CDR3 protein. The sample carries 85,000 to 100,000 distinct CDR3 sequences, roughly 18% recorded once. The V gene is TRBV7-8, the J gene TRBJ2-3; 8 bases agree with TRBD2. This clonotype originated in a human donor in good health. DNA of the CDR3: TGTGCCAGCAGCTCACTGAGGGATGCGGGGGGTGTCGTACTTACGCAGTATTTT. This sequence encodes CASSSLRDAGGVVLTQYF.